This is a list of T cell receptor beta chains from one sample in a study of cytomegalovirus exposure and HLA in healthy donors. Profiled with immunoSEQ multiplex PCR; TCRdb holds only in-frame clones, not every one. The sample holds 100,000 or so clones, approximately 81% seen once. The specimen sequenced was PBMCs. These receptors were taken from a man aged 30-40 years in good health and CMV-seronegative. Each CDR3 is given with its conserved first and last residue. The order of the fields is clone size, D gene, V gene, CDR3 length, J gene, CDR3 protein, CDR3 DNA. The D gene is left open where the match is weak. The listing skips clone size in some rows; elsewhere it reads once, few, many or a size class.

few	TRBD1	TRBV7-9	13	TRBJ1-4	CASSWEGDRALFF	TGTGCCAGCAGTTGGGAAGGGGACAGGGCGCTGTTTTTT
-	-	TRBV7-2	16	TRBJ1-4	CASSRRGQSTNEKLFF	TGTGCCAGCAGCCGCAGAGGACAGTCAACTAATGAAAAACTGTTTTTT
-	-	TRBV6-5	13	TRBJ1-5	CASSRRQYQPQHF	TGTGCCAGCAGCCGCCGACAGTATCAGCCCCAGCATTTT
few	TRBD2	TRBV2	16	TRBJ2-7	CASSAGGGARPTEQYF	TGTGCCAGCAGTGCGGGCGGGGGGGCCAGGCCGACCGAGCAGTACTTC
-	-	TRBV5-4	14	TRBJ1-6	CASSSTEYNSPLHF	TGTGCCAGCAGCTCGACAGAGTATAATTCACCCCTCCACTTT
-	-	TRBV7-2	15	TRBJ2-7	CASSLGVQGGYEQYF	TGTGCCAGCAGCTTAGGTGTACAGGGGGGGTACGAGCAGTACTTC
few	-	TRBV15	15	TRBJ1-5	CATSRDRGNNQPQHF	TGTGCCACCAGCAGAGATAGGGGCAACAATCAGCCCCAGCATTTT
-	-	TRBV10-3	16	TRBJ1-5	CAISESGEGYGQPQHF	TGTGCCATCAGTGAGTCGGGGGAGGGATACGGTCAGCCCCAGCATTTT
-	-	TRBV11-2	15	TRBJ1-2	CASSSLRGSRYGYTF	TGTGCCAGCAGCTCCCTCCGGGGGAGTCGGTATGGCTACACCTTC
-	TRBD1	TRBV5-1	17	TRBJ1-1	CASSAGQGIVTDTEAFF	TGCGCCAGCAGCGCAGGACAGGGGATTGTTACGGACACTGAAGCTTTCTTT